This T cell receptor (beta chain) was identified in a study of PD-1 blockade in classical Hodgkin lymphoma. CDR3 size: 13 residues. CDR1 and CDR2 (germline): SGHNT, YYREEE (reference sequence). V gave up 4 bases and J gave up 0 bases; unmatched junction bases: 0. As for time point: cycle 4 day 1 (C4D1), after about 6 weeks of nivolumab. The patients all showed relapse after autologous stem cell transplantation, while their brentuximab vedotin exposure varied. Sequencing used immunoSEQ multiplex PCR; TCRdb keeps in-frame clones, though not all of them. The top ten clones hold over 7.5% of a sample with tens of thousands of clones, about 77% of them seen once.

This receptor was taken from a human donor with classical Hodgkin lymphoma. The chain is built from TRBV5-4 and TRBJ2-7; 8 bases fit TRBD1. The sequenced sample was peripheral blood mononuclear cells (PBMCs), obtained before the fourth cycle of nivolumab. Here the CDR3 DNA reads TGTGCCAGCAGCGGGACAGGCTCCTACGAGCAGTACTTC. It translates to CASSGTGSYEQYF.